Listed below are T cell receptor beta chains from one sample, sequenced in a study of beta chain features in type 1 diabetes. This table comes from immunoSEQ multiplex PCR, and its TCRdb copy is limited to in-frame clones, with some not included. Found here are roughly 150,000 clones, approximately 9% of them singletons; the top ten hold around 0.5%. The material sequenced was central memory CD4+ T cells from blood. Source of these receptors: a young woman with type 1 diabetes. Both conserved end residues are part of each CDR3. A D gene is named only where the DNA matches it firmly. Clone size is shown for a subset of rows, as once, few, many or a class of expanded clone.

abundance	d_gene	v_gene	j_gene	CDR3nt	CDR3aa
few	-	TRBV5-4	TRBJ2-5	TGTGCCAGCAGCTTGGATTGGGGGGTCGAGACCCAGTACTTC	CASSLDWGVETQYF
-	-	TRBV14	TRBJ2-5	TGTGCCAGCAGCCAAGATTCGGAGACCCAGTACTTC	CASSQDSETQYF
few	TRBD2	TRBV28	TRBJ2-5	TGTGCCAGCGCCAGCGGGAGTTTCCAAGAGACCCAGTACTTC	CASASGSFQETQYF
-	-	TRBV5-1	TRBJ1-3	TGCGCCAGCAGCCTTTCCGGGAACACCATATATTTT	CASSLSGNTIYF
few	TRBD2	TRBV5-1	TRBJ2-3	TGCGCCAGCAGCACCGGGGGGAGCACAGATACGCAGTATTTT	CASSTGGSTDTQYF
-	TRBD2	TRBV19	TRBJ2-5	TGTGCCACCACTCCTAGCGGGAGGAAAGAGACCCAGTACTTC	CATTPSGRKETQYF
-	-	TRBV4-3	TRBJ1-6	TGCGCCAGCAGCCAAGGAGGGGGAGAGGGATCACCCCTCCACTTT	CASSQGGGEGSPLHF
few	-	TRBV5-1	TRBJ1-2	TGCGCCAGCAGCTCGGAGGGGTCCTATGGCTACACCTTC	CASSSEGSYGYTF
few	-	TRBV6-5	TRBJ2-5	TGTGCCACCGCTAGCGCGGGTCCGCGGCAAGAGACCCAGTACTTC	CATASAGPRQETQYF
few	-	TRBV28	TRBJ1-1	TGTGCCAGCAGTTTTCGTCGTGAAGCTTTCTTT	CASSFRREAFF
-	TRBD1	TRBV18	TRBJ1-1	TGTGCCAGCTCACCAGGACAGGGGAAGGACTCTGAAGCTTTCTTT	CASSPGQGKDSEAFF
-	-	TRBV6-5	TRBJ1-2	TGTGCCAGCAGTTACGCGGGCAGGAGCTACACCTTC	CASSYAGRSYTF
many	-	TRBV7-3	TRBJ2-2	TGTGCCAGCAGCTTAACTGGCACGACCGGGGAGCTGTTTTTT	CASSLTGTTGELFF
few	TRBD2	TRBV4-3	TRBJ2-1	TGCGCCAGCAGCCAGGGGACTAGCAGGCTCGATGAGCAGTTCTTC	CASSQGTSRLDEQFF
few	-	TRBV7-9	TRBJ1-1	TGTGCCAGCAGCCTGCAGGCAGGGGAAGCTTTCTTT	CASSLQAGEAFF
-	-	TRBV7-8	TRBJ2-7	TGTGCCAGCAGCTTAGGACGGAGATACGAGCAGTACTTC	CASSLGRRYEQYF
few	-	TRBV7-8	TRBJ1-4	TGTGCCAGCAGCCCCCGGACGGGGAGAATGGAACTGTTTTTT	CASSPRTGRMELFF
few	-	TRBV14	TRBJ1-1	TGTGCCAGCAGCCGAGGCTCCTGGATTGGCACTGAAGCTTTCTTT	CASSRGSWIGTEAFF
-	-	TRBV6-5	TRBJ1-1	TGTGCCAGCAGTGAAGGCTTTTTTGGGGGCGAGTTT	CASSEGFFGGEF
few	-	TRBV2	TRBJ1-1	TGTGCCAGCAGTGGATCAGGGTTGAGAGCTTTCTTT	CASSGSGLRAFF
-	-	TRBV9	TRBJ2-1	TGTGCCAGCGGCACACGACGGGTGGATAGTGGTGAGCAGTTCTTC	CASGTRRVDSGEQFF
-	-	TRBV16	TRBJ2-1	TGTGCCAGCAGCCCGGGACAACACAATGAGCAGTTCTTC	CASSPGQHNEQFF
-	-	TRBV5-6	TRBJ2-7	TGTGCCAGCAGCTTGACAGGGTTTAAGGAGTACTTC	CASSLTGFKEYF
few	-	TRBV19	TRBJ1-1	TGTGCCAGTAGTTCCACAGGGTTTGGCACTGAAGCTTTCTTT	CASSSTGFGTEAFF
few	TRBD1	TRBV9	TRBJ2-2	TGTGCCAGCAGCCCCCTCCCTGACAGGGGTGGGGAGCTGTTTTTT	CASSPLPDRGGELFF
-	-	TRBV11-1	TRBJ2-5	TGTGCCAGCAATGGACAGCCGCAAGAGACCCAGTACTTC	CASNGQPQETQYF
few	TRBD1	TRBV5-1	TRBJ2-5	TGCGCCAGCAGCCAACCGGGACAGCAAGAGACCCAGTACTTC	CASSQPGQQETQYF
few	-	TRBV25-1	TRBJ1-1	TGTGCCAGCAGGACCCGTGGCGGGAATGAAGCTTTCTTT	CASRTRGGNEAFF
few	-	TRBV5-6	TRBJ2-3	TGTGCCAGCAGCCTGTCCGGCACAGATACGCAGTATTTT	CASSLSGTDTQYF
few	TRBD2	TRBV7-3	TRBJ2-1	TGTGCCAGCAGCTTAAGAGCGGGAAGCTCCTACAATGAGCAGTTCTTC	CASSLRAGSSYNEQFF
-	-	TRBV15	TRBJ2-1	TGTGCCACCAGCAGAGGGGGCGGAGGGTACAATGAGCAGTTCTTC	CATSRGGGGYNEQFF
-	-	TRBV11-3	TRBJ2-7	TGTGCCAGCAGCTCCTCCGACTACGGCGACTACGAGCAGTACTTC	CASSSSDYGDYEQYF
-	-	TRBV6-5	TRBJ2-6	TGTGCCAGCAGTGGGCGGGGATTTGAGGCCAACGTCCTGACTTTC	CASSGRGFEANVLTF
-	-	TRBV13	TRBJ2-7	TGTGCCAGCAGCTTTCAACAGATTGGGCAGTACTTC	CASSFQQIGQYF
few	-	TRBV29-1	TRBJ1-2	TGCAGCGCCGGACAGAGGAACTATGGCTACACCTTC	CSAGQRNYGYTF
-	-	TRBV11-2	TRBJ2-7	TGTGCCAGCAGCCGGTGGGGAGAAATCTCCTACGAGCAGTACTTC	CASSRWGEISYEQYF
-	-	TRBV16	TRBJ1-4	TGTGCCAGCAGCCAGCATGATAGGGGTGAAGAAAAACTGTTTTTT	CASSQHDRGEEKLFF
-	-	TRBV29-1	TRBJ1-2	TGCAGCGTTGAGCTCAGCAGGGACTATGGCTACACCTTC	CSVELSRDYGYTF
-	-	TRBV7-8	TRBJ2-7	TGTGCCAGCAGCTTAGGCACAGCCTACGAGCAGTACTTC	CASSLGTAYEQYF
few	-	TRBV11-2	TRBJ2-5	TGTGCCAGCAGCTTAGATCTGACACAAGAGACCCAGTACTTC	CASSLDLTQETQYF